These T cell receptor beta chains were read from a single sample in a study of T cell changes during pregnancy in multiple sclerosis. The protocol was immunoSEQ multiplex PCR, while the TCRdb copy is restricted to in-frame clones and leaves out a portion. The sample lists 50,000 to 55,000 clones, roughly 91% occurring once. Sequenced material: CD4+ T cells from peripheral blood mononuclear cells, taken in the third trimester of pregnancy. These TCRs come from a female donor with multiple sclerosis, enrolled in a pregnancy study. Each CDR3 is given with its conserved first and last residue. The order of the fields is D gene, V gene, J gene, clone size, CDR3 DNA, CDR3 protein. D genes are given only for firm matches. Clone size is not always given. Where it is, it says once, few, many or a class for expanded clones.

>.|TRBV2|TRBJ2-5|.
TGTGCCAGTCGCCGGGACTTGTACCAAGAGACCCAGTACTTC
CASRRDLYQETQYF
>TRBD1|TRBV30|TRBJ1-5|.
TGTGCCTGGAGTGGACAGGGTCACAGAAACAATCAGCCCCAGCATTTT
CAWSGQGHRNNQPQHF
>TRBD1|TRBV19|TRBJ2-1|.
TGTGCCAGTCTATCGCTTACCGGGACAGGGTACAATGAGCAGTTCTTC
CASLSLTGTGYNEQFF
>TRBD1|TRBV7-2|TRBJ1-5|.
TGTGCCAGCAGCCCCGGGACAGGGACCAATCAGCCCCAGCATTTT
CASSPGTGTNQPQHF
>.|TRBV5-1|TRBJ1-1|.
TGCGCCAGTATGGGGAGCGGCAGAAACACTGAAGCTTTCTTT
CASMGSGRNTEAFF
>.|TRBV4-1|TRBJ2-3|once
TGCGCCAGCAGCCAAGAGCCCCCGAGGACAGATACGCAGTATTTT
CASSQEPPRTDTQYF
>.|TRBV7-3|TRBJ2-3|.
TGTGCCAGCAGCTTAATACCAGACAGGATCTATACGCAGTATTTT
CASSLIPDRIYTQYF
>.|TRBV2|TRBJ2-5|.
TGTGCCAGCAGTGAAGTAACAGGGAGGGGGGAGACCCAGTACTTC
CASSEVTGRGETQYF
>TRBD2|TRBV7-9|TRBJ2-1|.
TGTGCCAGCAAGCTAGCGGGGGGGAATGAGCAGTTCTTC
CASKLAGGNEQFF
>.|TRBV6-1|TRBJ1-2|.
TGTGCCAGCAGAGGAGGGATGGTAATCAAGGATGGCTACACCTTC
CASRGGMVIKDGYTF
>.|TRBV9|TRBJ1-3|.
TGTGCCAGCAGCGATGCTACGGGGGGAAACACCATATATTTT
CASSDATGGNTIYF
>TRBD1|TRBV6-4|TRBJ2-6|.
TGTGCCAGCAGTGACGGCGGCGGGACAGGGGGCTCTGGGGCCAACGTCCTGACTTTC
CASSDGGGTGGSGANVLTF
>TRBD1|TRBV19|TRBJ2-7|.
TGTGCCACCTCGGACAGGGTCACCTACGAGCAGTACTTC
CATSDRVTYEQYF
>.|TRBV30|TRBJ1-2|.
TGTGCCTGGAGTACTCTGGGGACAAGGTCTAACACCTTC
CAWSTLGTRSNTF
>TRBD2|TRBV10-1|TRBJ2-2|.
TGCGCCAGCGCTAGCGGGGGGGCCTTTGGCGGGGAGCTGTTTTTT
CASASGGAFGGELFF
>.|TRBV2|TRBJ2-2|once
TGTGCCACCAGAACAGGGTTAATAGGGTCCGGGGAGCTGTTTTTT
CATRTGLIGSGELFF
>TRBD2|TRBV7-3|TRBJ2-5|.
TGTGCCAGCAGCTTGGGGCGGGGGGGCATTGTACAAGAGACCCAGTACTTC
CASSLGRGGIVQETQYF
>TRBD2|TRBV9|TRBJ2-1|once
TGTGCCAGCGGTAGCGGGGGGGCGGGAACCTACAATGAGCAGTTCTTC
CASGSGGAGTYNEQFF
>.|TRBV10-3|TRBJ2-4|.
TGTGCCATCAGTGGAGGGTTGAAAAACATTCAGTACTTC
CAISGGLKNIQYF
>.|TRBV5-8|TRBJ2-7|.
TGTGCCAGCAGCTTGGGTTCAGGTTCCTACGAGCAGTACTTC
CASSLGSGSYEQYF
>TRBD1|TRBV5-6|TRBJ1-3|.
TGTGCCAGCAGCTTGATTACAGGGGGCGAAGTAAACACCATATATTTT
CASSLITGGEVNTIYF
>TRBD2|TRBV18|TRBJ2-2|.
TGTGCCAGCTCACCACCGGCAACTAGCGGGGGGACCACCGGGGAGCTGTTTTTT
CASSPPATSGGTTGELFF
>TRBD1|TRBV2|TRBJ1-2|.
TGTGCCAGCACCTGGGACAGGGGGAACTATGGCTACACCTTC
CASTWDRGNYGYTF
>.|TRBV18|TRBJ2-7|.
TGTGCCAGCTCACCACCTATGGGGGCCAACTACGGCGAGCAGTACTTC
CASSPPMGANYGEQYF
>TRBD2|TRBV13|TRBJ2-7|once
TGTGCCAGCAGCCCCAAAACACCCGGGGGGTCCTACGAGCAGTACTTC
CASSPKTPGGSYEQYF
>.|TRBV10-3|TRBJ2-7|.
TGTGCCATCGAGAAGGGGGGGGTTGGGGCGTACGAGCAGTACTTC
CAIEKGGVGAYEQYF
>TRBD1|TRBV5-6|TRBJ1-4|.
TGTGCCAGCATCCGCCAGGGGGATCGAGAAAAACTGTTTTTT
CASIRQGDREKLFF
>.|TRBV5-1|TRBJ2-5|.
TGCGCCAGCAGCTTGGGTAGTAGCGACCGCCAAGAGACCCAGTACTTC
CASSLGSSDRQETQYF
>.|TRBV5-1|TRBJ1-3|.
TGCGCCAGCAGCTTAGAGGTTGGAAACACCATATATTTT
CASSLEVGNTIYF
>.|TRBV5-6|TRBJ1-5|.
TGTGCCAGCAGCTTCTGGGGCCAGCCCCAGCATTTT
CASSFWGQPQHF
>TRBD1|TRBV6-5|TRBJ1-2|.
TGTGCCAGCAGTTACACGACAGGGAGGTATGGCTACACCTTC
CASSYTTGRYGYTF
>TRBD1|TRBV2|TRBJ1-4|.
TGTGCCAGCAGGACAGGGCGGGAAAAACTGTTTTTT
CASRTGREKLFF
>.|TRBV16|TRBJ2-7|.
TGTGCCAGCAGCGAGCGACTCGTGGAGTACTTC
CASSERLVEYF
>TRBD1|TRBV6-1|TRBJ1-5|.
TGTGCCAGCATGGGGGGACAGGGAACCCGGCTGACCCAGCATTTT
CASMGGQGTRLTQHF
>TRBD1|TRBV11-3|TRBJ2-3|.
TGTGCCAGCAGACCTACAGGGGCAGATACGCAGTATTTT
CASRPTGADTQYF
>.|TRBV23-1|TRBJ2-6|.
TGCGCCAGCAGCCTAGGAGGGGGGGCTATCTCTGGGGCCAACGTCCTGACTTTC
CASSLGGGAISGANVLTF
>.|TRBV21-1|TRBJ2-1|.
TGTGCCAGCAGCAAACCGGCCCCGACAGGGACCTTAGGTAATGAGCAGTTCTTC
CASSKPAPTGTLGNEQFF
>.|TRBV11-2|TRBJ1-2|.
TGTGCCAGCAGCTTTATACAGGGATATGGCTACACCTTC
CASSFIQGYGYTF
>.|TRBV18|TRBJ2-4|.
TGTGCCAGCTCACCGGGAGAGAACATTCAGTACTTC
CASSPGENIQYF
>TRBD2|TRBV7-7|TRBJ2-3|.
TGTGCTAGCAGCTTAGTAGCGGGGGGCCCAGATACGCAGTATTTT
CASSLVAGGPDTQYF
>TRBD2|TRBV7-9|TRBJ2-7|.
TGTGCCAGCAGTAGAGCGGGGTCCTACGAGCAGTACTTC
CASSRAGSYEQYF
>.|TRBV7-8|TRBJ2-5|.
TGTGCCAGCAGCTTATGGCCTCAAGAGACCCAGTACTTC
CASSLWPQETQYF
>TRBD1|TRBV4-2|TRBJ2-7|.
TGTGCCAGCAGCCAAGAAGGCCAGGGGGCTGGGGAGCAGTACTTC
CASSQEGQGAGEQYF
>.|TRBV6-1|TRBJ1-6|medium-sized
TGTGCCAGCAGCCTAGATCAGGGATCACCCCTCCACTTT
CASSLDQGSPLHF
>TRBD1|TRBV2|TRBJ2-5|.
TGTGCCAGCACCCCGGACAGGGGGGAGACCCAGTACTTC
CASTPDRGETQYF
>TRBD2|TRBV5-1|TRBJ2-3|.
TGCGCCAGCAGCTTGCGGGGGGTGAGCACAGATACGCAGTATTTT
CASSLRGVSTDTQYF
>.|TRBV5-6|TRBJ2-7|.
TGTGCCAGCAGCTTGATGCACAGGGTGGCCGAGCAGTACTTC
CASSLMHRVAEQYF
>.|TRBV10-3|TRBJ1-2|once
TGTGCCATCAGTGCGGGAGAGGGATCCGGCTACACCTTC
CAISAGEGSGYTF
>TRBD1|TRBV6-5|TRBJ1-1|.
TGTGCCAGCAGAAGGGGGCAATTGTACACTGAAGCTTTCTTT
CASRRGQLYTEAFF
>.|TRBV7-9|TRBJ2-5|once
TGTGCCAGCAGCTTTCCCGGGGGTGGGCGAGAGACCCAGTACTTC
CASSFPGGGRETQYF
>.|TRBV7-9|TRBJ1-1|.
TGTGCCAGCAGCTTACCCTCTGTTGTCAGGCCAGACGACACTGAAGCTTTCTTT
CASSLPSVVRPDDTEAFF
>.|TRBV29-1|TRBJ1-2|.
TGCAGCGTTGAACCGCCACAGGGACCCAACTATGGCTACACCTTC
CSVEPPQGPNYGYTF
>.|TRBV6-5|TRBJ1-3|.
TGTGCCAGCAGTTACAAGGGGTACACTGGAAACACCATATATTTT
CASSYKGYTGNTIYF
>.|TRBV18|TRBJ2-7|once
TGTGCCAGCTCACCAACCGGGCGGGACTACGAGCAGTACTTC
CASSPTGRDYEQYF